The table lists the clone carrying this T cell receptor (beta chain) with many counts. The length of the CDR3 is 13 residues. Trimming shortened V by 2 bases and J by 7 bases, and 9 bases separated the two germline ends. This sample stems from a study of T cells in Graves' hyperthyroidism and ophthalmopathy. Amplified TCR beta CDR3 regions came from RNA transcripts. TCR CDR3 regions were first amplified by RT-PCR with HTBI primers. TCRdb analysed the multiplex PCR reads with MiXCR anew, one entry per CDR3 protein. The table includes over 400,000 distinct CDR3 sequences, 22% detected once. Sequencing was performed on blood. The origin of this receptor is a woman in her 70s with Graves' ophthalmopathy. The chain is built from TRBV12-3 or TRBV12-4 and TRBJ2-1; D is ambiguous. The chain's CDR3 is CASSLLRANEQFF. CDR3 DNA: TGTGCCAGCAGTTTACTACGAGCTAATGAGCAGTTCTTC.